The 32 T cell receptor beta chains below were found in one sample sequenced in a study of T-cell reconstitution after alpha-beta-depleted transplantation in children. It was with unique molecular identifiers that the TCRbeta library was prepared. TCRdb ran MiXCR on the PCR reads and lists one entry per CDR3 protein. Among 540,000 or so distinct CDR3 sequences listed, about 23% were seen once. This specimen was PBMCs, mostly from graft donor cells, taken 360 days after TCRalphabeta/CD19-depleted stem cell transplant. Source of these receptors: a boy in the first two years of life who had a stem cell transplant for acute myeloid leukemia, so the T cells may come from the graft donor.

This chain joins TRBV9 and TRBJ2-1; a weak D match, TRBD1 (6 bases). Trimming removed 4 bases from V and 5 bases from J, with 19 bases in between. Germline CDR1 reads SGDLS; CDR2 reads YYNGEE. The CDR3 sequence is 16 residues long. CDR3 loop: CASSQGAGAPDNEQFF. CDR3 nucleotides: TGTGCCAGCAGCCAAGGGGCAGGGGCCCCAGACAATGAGCAGTTCTTC.

The chain employs TRBV20-1 and TRBJ2-7; D call uncertain. Trimming took 1 base from V and 2 from J, leaving 9 bases between them. CDR1 is DFQATT and CDR2 is SNEGSKA in the germline V gene (reference sequence). The CDR3 is made up of 13 amino acids. The CDR3 reads CSARVGLTYEQYV. The DNA for the CDR3 is TGCAGTGCTAGAGTCGGGCTCACCTACGAGCAGTACGTC.

This clonotype was observed at least ten times. The CDR3: CASSGVRDRRDSPLHF. Written as DNA, the CDR3 is TGTGCCAGCAGTGGGGTCCGGGACAGGAGGGATTCACCCCTCCACTTT. The J gene is TRBJ1-6, the V gene TRBV2; 8 nucleotides agree with TRBD1. From germline, CDR1 is SNHLY and CDR2 FYNNEI. The CDR3 length is 16 residues. Trimming at V came to 4 bases and at J to 8 bases, leaving 10 bases not matched to a gene.

This clonotype has just a few counts. The rearrangement uses TRBV18 and TRBJ1-1; no definite D call. This CDR3 is built from 16 residues. The V gene's germline CDR1 is KGHSH and CDR2 LQKENI. Between the trimmed V and J ends, which lost 3 bases and 5 bases, there was a span of 19 bases. The CDR3 coding sequence is TGTGCCAGCTCACCTACTACAATTCCGGGGAGTACTGAAGCTTTCTTT. This encodes CASSPTTIPGSTEAFF.

This clonotype has a count of ten or more. The chain combines TRBV12-3 or TRBV12-4 with TRBJ2-3; maybe TRBD1 (5 bases). CDR3 length: 18 residues. Trimming removed 5 bases from V and 3 bases from J, with 24 bases in between. For the CDR3, the DNA is TGTGCCAGCAGTCCACACTTCCTACAGGCGGACCGAACAGATACGCAGTATTTT. Translated, it gives CASSPHFLQADRTDTQYF.

The CDR3 loop reads CASSLFGGSQPQHF. The CDR3 bases are TGTGCCAGCAGTTTATTTGGGGGAAGTCAGCCCCAGCATTTT. This chain links TRBV27 with TRBJ1-5, with D perhaps matching TRBD1 (5 bases). Trimming removed 1 base from V and 6 bases from J, with 10 bases in between. The CDR3 is 14 amino acids. CDR1 MNHEY and CDR2 SMNVEV come from the germline V gene (reference sequence).

CDR3: CASSLSGPTGELFF. CDR3 DNA sequence: TGTGCCAGCAGCTTATCAGGGCCCACCGGGGAGCTGTTTTTT. V and J are TRBV7-6 and TRBJ2-2; possible D gene TRBD1, 5 bases. Between the trimmed V and J ends, which lost 2 bases and 4 bases, there was a span of 8 bases. Germline V gene lookup returns CDR1 SGHVS and CDR2 FNYEAQ. The CDR3 is 14 amino acids.

This clonotype was seen at least ten times. The rearrangement links TRBV20-1 to TRBJ2-1; 10 bases are a match to TRBD2. CDR1 and CDR2 from the germline V gene are DFQATT and SNEGSKA (reference sequence). The V gene end was trimmed by 2 bases and the J gene end by 6 bases; junction bases not matched to a gene: 10. This CDR3 comprises 16 residues. In DNA form, the CDR3 reads TGCAGTGCTAGACCCCCCGGCCAGCGGGGGGGCAATGAGCAGTTCTTC. Translating it yields CSARPPGQRGGNEQFF.

V gene TRBV7-6 combines with J gene TRBJ2-7; D is unresolved. CDR1 and CDR2 from the germline V gene are SGHVS and FNYEAQ. The CDR3 length is 14 residues. The V end lost 5 bases, the J end lost 0 bases, and 11 bases lay between the germline ends. The CDR3 DNA reads as TGTGCCAGCAGCCCTTTGAGGCGCTCCTACGAGCAGTACTTC. Translated: CASSPLRRSYEQYF.

This chain connects TRBV15 to TRBJ1-1; 7 bases map to TRBD1. Per the germline V gene, CDR1 is LNHNV and CDR2 is YYDKDF (reference sequence). V lost 4 bases and J lost 4; bases outside the gene matches: 6. CDR3 length: 14 residues. The CDR3 DNA is TGTGCCACCAGCATCATTTCAGGGGGCACTGAAGCTTTCTTT. It specifies CATSIISGGTEAFF.

This clonotype has at least ten counts. The chain joins TRBV29-1 to TRBJ2-1; TRBD1 might be the D (6 bases). The V gene lost 1 base and the J gene lost 0 bases, with 19 bases spanning the gap. This CDR3 contains 18 residues. The germline V gene has CDR1 SQVTM and CDR2 ANQGSEA. In DNA form, the CDR3 reads TGCAGCGTTGAAGGTGGGCTGGGGGCTAGAACCTCCTACAATGAGCAGTTCTTC. It encodes CSVEGGLGARTSYNEQFF.

V usage is TRBV3-1 and J usage is TRBJ1-4; 7 nucleotides line up with TRBD1. With V trimmed by 1 base and J by 2 bases, 7 bases remained unmatched. The CDR3 spans 17 residues. CDR1 and CDR2 (germline): LGHDT, YNNKEL (reference sequence). CDR3 nucleotide sequence: TGTGCCAGCAGCCAAGCCTGGGACAGCCGTACTAATGAAAAACTGTTTTTT. The encoded protein is CASSQAWDSRTNEKLFF.

This clonotype was recorded at least ten times. The chain carries TRBV15 and TRBJ2-5; 11 bases map to TRBD1. This CDR3 comprises 15 residues. The J segment lost 1 base and the V segment lost 7 bases, leaving 5 bases of the junction unmatched. CDR1 is LNHNV, CDR2 YYDKDF, per germline (reference sequence). CDR3 residues: CATTLDRGPQETQYF. CDR3 DNA: TGTGCCACCACCCTGGACAGGGGGCCCCAAGAGACCCAGTACTTC.

This chain links TRBV12-3 or TRBV12-4 with TRBJ1-2; D unclear. Deletions cut 5 bases from V and 4 bases from J, with 14 bases between. This CDR3 spans 14 amino acids. The CDR3 sequence is CASSNTRRGYGYTF. In nucleotides, the CDR3 is TGTGCCAGCAGTAATACACGGCGGGGCTATGGCTACACCTTC.

The DNA for the CDR3 is TGTGCCAGCAGCCACTCCCCTGGGGCTTACAATGAGCAGTTCTTC. This gives the protein CASSHSPGAYNEQFF. This rearrangement joins TRBV7-2 to TRBJ2-1; TRBD1 might be the D (5 bases). Germline CDR1 is SGHTA and CDR2 is FQGNSA. Deletions cut 5 bases from V and 4 bases from J, with 15 bases between. This CDR3 is 15 amino acids long. The whole variable domain, filled in from reference TRBV7-2 and TRBJ2-1, reads GAGVSQSPSNKVTEKGKDVELRCDPISGHTALYWYRQSLGQGLEFLIYFQGNSAPDKSGLPSDRFSAERTGGSVSTLTIQRTQQEDSAVYLCASSHSPGAYNEQFFGPGTRLTVL.

There are a few counts of this clonotype. The V gene is TRBV9, the J gene TRBJ2-5; D possibly corresponds to TRBD2 (6 bases). The CDR3 consists of 14 residues. Trimming shortened V by 1 base and J by 1 base, and 8 bases separated the two germline ends. The germline V gene has CDR1 SGDLS and CDR2 YYNGEE. This chain's CDR3 is CASSVSGGQETQYF. The CDR3 region has the DNA TGTGCCAGCAGCGTATCCGGGGGCCAAGAGACCCAGTACTTC.

This clonotype was counted only a few times. The V gene is TRBV27, the J gene TRBJ2-7; no clear D. The CDR3 consists of 14 residues. Per germline, CDR1 MNHEY and CDR2 SMNVEV (reference sequence). V was shortened by 6 bases and J by 2 bases, with 14 bases between the two germline ends. The CDR3 DNA reads TGTGCCAGCAGCGACGGCGGCCTCACCTACGAGCAGTACTTC. Residues: CASSDGGLTYEQYF.

Regarding this clonotype: This could be a read error, since a much larger clone is one nucleotide away. V usage is TRBV7-7 and J usage is TRBJ2-7; tentatively, D is TRBD1 (5 bases). V was shortened by 5 bases and J by 6 bases, with 11 bases between the two germline ends. Germline-derived CDR1 and CDR2 are SSHAT and FNYEAQ (reference sequence). CDR3 length: 12 amino acids. CDR3 region: CASSPWGSEQYF. As DNA, the CDR3 is TGTGCCAGCAGCCCGTGGGGCTCCGAGCAGTACTTC.

This clonotype was detected many times. The chain has TRBV12-3 or TRBV12-4 and TRBJ1-1, with TRBD1 as a possible D gene (6 bases). The CDR3 loop spans 16 amino acids. V shed 6 bases and J shed 1 base, with 18 bases lying between them. The CDR3 sequence: CASSLDRSLGNTEAFF. The CDR3 DNA is TGTGCCAGCAGCCTTGACAGGTCCCTGGGGAACACTGAAGCTTTCTTT.

This clonotype was counted many times. The V gene is TRBV3-1, the J gene TRBJ1-2; TRBD1 agrees at 7 bases. This CDR3 has 16 amino acids. The J segment lost 6 bases and the V segment lost 1 base, leaving 11 bases of the junction unmatched. Germline assignment: CDR1 LGHDT and CDR2 YNNKEL (reference sequence). CDR3 residues: CASSQGRQGRLHGYTF. In DNA, the CDR3 is TGTGCCAGCAGCCAAGGCCGACAGGGACGCCTCCATGGCTACACCTTC.

This clonotype was counted at least ten times. This chain connects TRBV5-6 to TRBJ2-7, with TRBD1 matching over 8 bases. Per the germline V gene, CDR1 is SGHDT and CDR2 is YYEEEE. The CDR3 contains 14 residues. Trimming removed 3 bases from V and 1 base from J; junction bases left unmatched: 3. The CDR3 nucleotides read TGTGCCAGCAGCTCTACAGGGGGATCCTACGAGCAGTACGTC. This translates into CASSSTGGSYEQYV.

This chain uses TRBV6-2 or TRBV6-3 with TRBJ2-7, with D possibly matching TRBD1 (6 bases). Germline values: CDR1 MNHEY, CDR2 SVGEGT. This CDR3 comprises 16 residues. V was trimmed by 6 bases and J by 0 bases, leaving 18 bases between them. The CDR3 sequence: CASSAGQIYISYEQYF. In DNA, the CDR3 is TGTGCCAGCAGCGCCGGACAGATCTACATCTCCTACGAGCAGTACTTC.

This clonotype was counted at least ten times. The rearrangement joins TRBV7-8 to TRBJ2-7; TRBD1 is a possible D gene (5 bases). This CDR3 region has 13 residues. V lost 1 base, J lost 3 bases, and 7 bases lay in between. The germline V gene encodes CDR1 SGHVS and CDR2 FQNEAQ. CDR3 sequence (DNA): TGTGCCAGCAGCTTAGGACAGATCTACGAGCAGTACGTC. Amino acid sequence: CASSLGQIYEQYV.

This clonotype was counted many times. The J gene is TRBJ2-1, the V gene TRBV4-3; tentative D call: TRBD2 (5 bases). The CDR3 covers 13 residues. CDR1 LGHNA and CDR2 YSLEER come from the germline V gene. Trimming removed 0 bases from V and 8 bases from J, with 8 bases in between. The CDR3 reads CASSQDEEDEQFF. CDR3 in DNA: TGCGCCAGCAGCCAAGACGAGGAGGATGAGCAGTTCTTC.

CDR3 amino acids: CASSDERRNYEQYV. In DNA, the CDR3 is TGTGCCAGCAGTGACGAGCGCCGTAACTACGAGCAGTACGTC. The chain has TRBV2 and TRBJ2-7; D not certain. Germline V CDR1 and CDR2: SNHLY, FYNNEI. The CDR3 is 14 residues long. V lost 3 bases to trimming and J lost 3 bases, with 12 bases between them.

This clonotype occurred a few times. Written as DNA, the CDR3 is TGTGCCAGCAGTTTTGGCGGGGGTTTTACTGAGCAGTACTTC. This sequence encodes CASSFGGGFTEQYF. This chain links TRBV12-3 or TRBV12-4 with TRBJ2-7; 7 positions agree with TRBD2. After removal of 3 bases from V and 7 bases from J, the junction contained 9 bases not matched to a gene. The CDR3 spans 14 residues.

The table lists this clonotype with a count of one. This chain uses TRBV13 with TRBJ2-5; 7 nucleotides line up with TRBD1. In germline, CDR1 is PRHDT, CDR2 FYEKMQ (reference sequence). V trimming: 4 bases; J trimming: 5 bases; junction bases outside the gene matches: 10. The CDR3 runs to 15 residues. CDR3 loop: CASSSPRDSRETQYF. Written as DNA, the CDR3 is TGTGCCAGCAGCTCCCCCCGGGACAGCAGGGAGACCCAGTACTTC.

V gene TRBV20-1 combines with J gene TRBJ2-7, with D possibly being TRBD1 (7 bases). The CDR3 runs 15 residues. The germline V gene has CDR1 DFQATT and CDR2 SNEGSKA (reference sequence). Trimming removed 3 bases from V and 1 base from J, with 16 bases in between. CDR3 residues: CSARRVQGTSYEQYV. As DNA, the CDR3 is TGCAGTGCTAGGAGGGTACAGGGGACTTCCTACGAGCAGTACGTC.

The V call is TRBV20-1, the J call TRBJ2-7; D remains ambiguous. The CDR3 has 15 residues. With 0 bases removed from V and 1 base from J, the gap between germline ends came to 13 bases. Germline CDR1 DFQATT, CDR2 SNEGSKA (reference sequence). DNA for the CDR3: TGCAGTGCTAGAGATATTTTACGGGCTTCCTACGAGCAGTACGTC. It is translated as CSARDILRASYEQYV.

The CDR3 loop reads CASSLLGSGYNEQFF. The CDR3 nucleotides read TGTGCCAGCAGCTTACTAGGTAGCGGGTACAATGAGCAGTTCTTC. The rearrangement links TRBV7-3 to TRBJ2-1, with 7 bases matching TRBD2. CDR1 SGHTA and CDR2 FQGTGA come from the germline V gene. The CDR3 totals 15 residues. After removal of 2 bases from V and 4 bases from J, the junction contained 5 bases not matched to a gene.

With regard to this clonotype: Given a much more abundant clone one base away, this may be a read error. The V gene is TRBV29-1, the J gene TRBJ2-3; no definite D call. The germline gives CDR1 SQVTM, CDR2 ANQGSEA. V lost 4 bases and J 2 bases, leaving 10 bases between the germline ends. CDR3 size: 13 residues. Written as DNA, the CDR3 is TGCAGCGTTGTACCGGACCCCACAGATACGCAGTATTTT. As protein: CSVVPDPTDTQYF.

V usage is TRBV28 and J usage is TRBJ2-3, with D perhaps TRBD1 (6 bases). The CDR3 loop spans 15 amino acids. From germline, CDR1 is MDHEN and CDR2 SYDVKM. The ends were cut back, 5 bases at V and 4 bases at J, with 16 bases in the middle. Here the CDR3 DNA reads TGTGCCAGCAGTATTCTCAGGGGAGTGCCAGATACGCAGTATTTT. As protein: CASSILRGVPDTQYF. The whole variable domain, filled in from reference TRBV28 and TRBJ2-3, reads DVKVTQSSRYLVKRTGEKVFLECVQDMDHENMFWYRQDPGLGLRLIYFSYDVKMKEKGDIPEGYSVSREKKERFSLILESASTNQTSMYLCASSILRGVPDTQYFGPGTRLTVL.